The 25 T cell receptor beta chains listed next were all sequenced from one sample in a study of blood T cells in healthy people across ages. Through a sample-barcoded 5' primer and a J-beta primer mix, a second PCR was run for roughly 6 to 12 cycles. TCRdb redid the calling of the 5' RACE reads with MiXCR, one entry per CDR3 protein. The sample has over 500,000 distinct CDR3 sequences; around 52% are singletons. Sequencing was carried out using blood. The receptor set was obtained from a woman of 80 years or more in good health.

The J gene is TRBJ1-5, the V gene TRBV2; weak D call: TRBD1 (5 bases). CDR3 size: 15 residues. Per the germline V gene, CDR1 is SNHLY and CDR2 is FYNNEI. Trimming shortened V by 0 bases and J by 4 bases, and 10 bases separated the two germline ends. CDR3 in amino acids: CASSEAGHQNQPQHF. The CDR3 DNA follows: TGTGCCAGCAGTGAAGCAGGACACCAGAATCAGCCCCAGCATTTT.

For this clonotype: With a much larger clone just one base away, this may be a read error. The chain links TRBV7-9 to TRBJ2-7; D is unresolved. There are 11 residues in the CDR3. Germline V lookup: CDR1 SEHNR, CDR2 FQNEAQ (reference sequence). The CDR3 sequence is CSSSLNGEQYF. In DNA, the CDR3 is TGTTCCAGCAGCTTAAATGGCGAGCAGTACTTC.

CDR3 DNA: TGTGCCAGCAGCCCTCCAACGTTACGACGGACGAGCAACTATGGCTACACCTTC. This gives the protein CASSPPTLRRTSNYGYTF. The rearrangement joins TRBV11-2 to TRBJ1-2; D uncertain. The germline V gene has CDR1 SGHAT and CDR2 FQNNGV. The ends were cut back, 5 bases at V and 2 bases at J, with 24 bases in the middle. CDR3 size: 18 residues.

V is TRBV3-1 and J is TRBJ2-3; 12 nucleotides align to TRBD2. The CDR3 has 15 amino acids. The trim removed 6 bases at V and 4 bases at J, leaving 5 bases unmatched. CDR1 and CDR2 (germline): LGHDT, YNNKEL (reference sequence). The CDR3 reads CASRRLAGVPDTQYF. The CDR3 DNA is TGTGCCAGCAGACGACTAGCGGGGGTCCCAGATACGCAGTATTTT.

The rearrangement uses TRBV27 and TRBJ1-5; tentatively, D is TRBD1 (6 bases). Germline V lookup: CDR1 MNHEY, CDR2 SMNVEV (reference sequence). The V end lost 1 base, the J end lost 2 bases, and 12 bases lay between the germline ends. This CDR3 is 16 amino acids long. CDR3: CASSLYAGGGNQPQHF. In nucleotides, the CDR3 is TGTGCCAGCAGTTTATATGCCGGGGGCGGCAATCAGCCCCAGCATTTT.

This clonotype was recorded many times. V usage is TRBV6-5 and J usage is TRBJ2-3, with D possibly matching TRBD1 (5 bases). This CDR3 region has 19 residues. Germline CDR1 and CDR2: MNHEY and SVGAGI. Trimming pared 0 bases from V and 0 bases from J, leaving 19 bases between. The CDR3 coding sequence is TGTGCCAGCAGTTACTCGAGGTGGCAGGGCCAAACTAGCACAGATACGCAGTATTTT. This codes for CASSYSRWQGQTSTDTQYF.

In this sample, this clonotype turned up a few times. The J gene is TRBJ2-4, the V gene TRBV12-3 or TRBV12-4; unclear D gene. CDR3 size: 15 residues. The V end lost 6 bases, the J end lost 5 bases, and 17 bases lay between the germline ends. The CDR3 region is CASRGSDGHQNIQYF. The DNA for the CDR3 is TGTGCCAGCAGGGGGTCAGACGGGCATCAAAACATTCAGTACTTC.

The chain employs TRBV7-9 and TRBJ2-1, with TRBD2 as a possible D gene (5 bases). Germline CDR1 is SEHNR and CDR2 is FQNEAQ (reference sequence). V was cut by 5 bases and J by 3 bases, with 14 bases left in between. This CDR3 has 15 amino acids. The CDR3 coding sequence is TGTGCCAGCAGCATCACCGGGAAGCACTACAATGAGCAGTTCTTC. Protein product: CASSITGKHYNEQFF.

The chain combines TRBV12-3 or TRBV12-4 with TRBJ2-1, with TRBD2 identical over 10 bases. This CDR3 comprises 18 residues. J was trimmed by 0 bases and V by 6 bases; bases with no gene match: 11. The CDR3 protein is CASSHNLGLAVSYNEQFF. CDR3 DNA: TGTGCCAGCAGCCACAACCTCGGACTAGCGGTCTCCTACAATGAGCAGTTCTTC.

As regards this clonotype: Possible read error: a much larger clone is one base away. The rearrangement uses TRBV7-3 and TRBJ2-5; 7 positions match TRBD2. CDR3 size: 14 residues. V shed 5 bases, J shed 11 bases, and the junction held 14 bases outside the gene matches. Germline CDR1 is SGHTA and CDR2 is FQGTGA. The CDR3 region is CASSPGLGTNEQYF. The CDR3 coding sequence is TGTGCCAGCAGCCCAGGGTTGGGGACTAATGAGCAGTACTTC. The full variable domain, with the rest looked up from reference TRBV7-3 and TRBJ2-5, is GAGVSQTPSNKVTEKGKYVELRCDPISGHTALYWYRQSLGQGPEFLIYFQGTGAADDSGLPNDRFFAVRPEGSVSTLKIQRTERGDSAVYLCASSPGLGTNEQYFGPGTRLLVL.

This sequence joins TRBV7-9 and TRBJ2-3, with TRBD2 matching 9 bases. The CDR3 totals 16 residues. V dropped 2 bases and J dropped 2; count of bases not matched to a gene: 5. CDR1 is SEHNR and CDR2 is FQNEAQ in the germline V gene (reference sequence). As DNA, the CDR3 is TGTGCCAGCAGCTTAAAGCGGGAGGATGTCACAGATACGCAGTATTTT. This sequence encodes CASSLKREDVTDTQYF.

The V gene is TRBV7-2, the J gene TRBJ2-7; 10 bases are shared with TRBD2. Germline values: CDR1 SGHTA, CDR2 FQGNSA. CDR3 length: 15 residues. V was clipped by 5 bases and J by 9 bases; unmatched bases: 13. CDR3 in amino acids: CASSPEGLAGVLQYF. The CDR3 bases are TGTGCCAGCAGCCCGGAGGGGCTAGCGGGAGTTCTGCAGTACTTC.

On this clonotype: At one of its ends the junction is not consistent with the germline gene, which may arise from a read error. The chain uses TRBV27 and TRBJ2-5; 9 nucleotides align to TRBD2. Germline V CDR1 and CDR2: MNHEY, SMNVEV (reference sequence). The CDR3 consists of 16 residues. This chain's CDR3 is CASSISGSVSQEAQYF. The CDR3 nucleotides are TGTGCCAGCAGTATTAGCGGGAGCGTATCCCAAGAGGCCCAGTACTTC.

This chain joins TRBV27 and TRBJ1-1; possible D gene TRBD1, 5 bases. The CDR3 is 14 residues long. V was cut by 2 bases and J by 9 bases, with 16 bases left in between. CDR1 is MNHEY, CDR2 SMNVEV, per germline (reference sequence). CDR3 nucleotide sequence: TGTGCCAGCAGTTTACTGGGAGGGGCAATAAAAGCTTTCTTT. Its protein product is CASSLLGGAIKAFF.

Notes on this clonotype: This sequence may be a read error, since a much larger clone differs from it by one base. The rearrangement uses TRBV4-1 and TRBJ2-1; D is perhaps TRBD2 (5 bases). This CDR3 spans 15 amino acids. The V end lost 4 bases, the J end lost 12 bases, and 22 bases lay between the germline ends. Germline V gives CDR1 MGHRA, CDR2 YSYEKL. CDR3 amino acids: CASSPVERSGGGQFF. Written as DNA, the CDR3 is TGCGCCAGCAGCCCGGTCGAGCGGAGTGGAGGTGGGCAGTTCTTC.

This clonotype was detected ten times or more. The rearrangement joins TRBV29-1 to TRBJ2-5; D might be TRBD2 (5 bases). CDR1 is SQVTM and CDR2 is ANQGSEA in the germline V gene. The CDR3 length is 12 residues. Trimming removed 6 bases at V and 2 bases at J, with 10 bases between. The CDR3 reads CSVPRGQETQYF. The CDR3 DNA is TGCAGCGTCCCGAGAGGGCAAGAGACCCAGTACTTC.

V and J are TRBV5-6 and TRBJ2-4; the D is unclear. Per the germline V gene, CDR1 is SGHDT and CDR2 is YYEEEE. The CDR3 covers 13 residues. The V end lost 7 bases, the J end lost 5 bases, and 13 bases lay between the germline ends. The CDR3 DNA reads as TGTGCCAGCGGCCGGGTGGTCCAAAACATTCAGTACTTC. Protein: CASGRVVQNIQYF. Variable domain in full (rest from reference TRBV5-6 and TRBJ2-4): DAGVTQSPTHLIKTRGQQVTLRCSPKSGHDTVSWYQQALGQGPQFIFQYYEEEERQRGNFPDRFSGHQFPNYSSELNVNALLLGDSALYLCASGRVVQNIQYFGAGTRLSVL.

The genes are TRBV6-5 and TRBJ1-2; D gene unclear. CDR1 and CDR2 from the germline V gene are MNHEY and SVGAGI. V was clipped by 3 bases and J by 1 base, with 9 bases between them. The length of the CDR3 is 14 residues. Here the CDR3 DNA reads TGTGCCAGCAGTTATCAGGCCCTTAACTATGGCTACACCTTC. This sequence encodes CASSYQALNYGYTF.

As concerns this clonotype: With a much larger clone just one base away, this may be a read error. The V and J genes are TRBV2 and TRBJ2-7; either TRBD1 or TRBD2 may supply D (5 bases each). Germline assignment: CDR1 SNHLY and CDR2 FYNNEI. CDR3 length: 12 amino acids. CDR3 sequence: CTNRDLSYEQYF. CDR3 in DNA: TGTACCAACCGGGACCTCTCCTACGAGCAGTACTTC. Variable domain in full (rest from reference TRBV2 and TRBJ2-7): EPEVTQTPSHQVTQMGQEVILRCVPISNHLYFYWYRQILGQKVEFLVSFYNNEISEKSEIFDDQFSVERPDGSNFTLKIRSTKLEDSAMYFCTNRDLSYEQYFGPGTRLTVT.

This rearrangement joins TRBV4-3 to TRBJ1-4; perhaps TRBD1 as D (5 bases). The germline gives CDR1 LGHNA, CDR2 YSLEER. The CDR3 has 13 amino acids. V lost 8 bases, J lost 6 bases, and 13 bases lay in between. In DNA, the CDR3 is TGCGCCAGCTCCGGGACTATCGATGAAAAACTGTTTTTT. Its protein is CASSGTIDEKLFF.

This clonotype has more than one count but fewer than ten. V is TRBV5-1 and J is TRBJ1-1; the D is unclear. Germline values: CDR1 SGHRS, CDR2 YFSETQ. The CDR3 covers 13 residues. Trimming pared 1 base from V and 6 bases from J, leaving 10 bases between. CDR3 DNA: TGCGCCAGCAGCTTGCATCTGGGAGCTGAAGCTTTCTTT. This sequence encodes CASSLHLGAEAFF.

In regard to this clonotype: Given a much more abundant clone one base away, this may be a read error. The genes are TRBV2 and TRBJ2-1; a possible D gene is TRBD1 (6 bases). Germline CDR1 is SNHLY and CDR2 is FYNNEI. The CDR3 has 12 amino acids. The V end lost 7 bases, the J end lost 5 bases, and 9 bases lay between the germline ends. The chain's CDR3 is CASTGQHNEQFF. In DNA, the CDR3 is TGTGCCAGCACCGGACAGCACAATGAGCAGTTCTTC.

In its sample, this clonotype was seen many times. The J gene is TRBJ2-3, the V gene TRBV7-6; 10 bases align to TRBD2. Germline CDR1 is SGHVS and CDR2 is FNYEAQ. The CDR3 is 15 amino acids. V lost 2 bases, J lost 6 bases, and 5 bases stayed unmatched. This chain's CDR3 is CASSLRLAGDDTQYF. The CDR3, as DNA: TGTGCCAGCAGCTTAAGGCTAGCGGGAGATGATACGCAGTATTTT.

The chain carries TRBV5-1 and TRBJ2-1; 7 nucleotides agree with TRBD2. V lost 2 bases and J lost 9; bases outside the gene matches: 17. This CDR3 contains 17 residues. Germline-derived CDR1 and CDR2 are SGHRS and YFSETQ. In DNA, the CDR3 is TGCGCCAGCAGCTTCCAGGCTGGCGGGGGTGGTCTAAGTGAGCAGTTCTTC. Its translation is CASSFQAGGGGLSEQFF.

This clonotype was recorded a few times. V is TRBV6-1 and J is TRBJ1-2, with unresolved D. This CDR3 comprises 13 residues. Looked up from germline, CDR1 is MNHNS and CDR2 is SASEGT. V lost 4 bases, J lost 1 base, and 7 bases lay in between. The CDR3 region is CASSAVVNYGYTF. The CDR3 nucleotides read TGTGCCAGCAGTGCGGTGGTTAACTATGGCTACACCTTC.